The 7 T cell receptor beta chains in this list originate from one sample, sequenced in a study of control samples from healthy donors and cancer patients. Clones were sequenced by immunoSEQ multiplex PCR, and TCRdb holds only the in-frame ones, with some missing. The profile shows 130,000 or so clones, roughly 92% of them singletons. The sample taken for sequencing was blood. The source of these receptors is a man aged 35 to 55 in good health.

This rearrangement joins TRBV6-1 to TRBJ1-4; TRBD1 agrees at 7 bases. The V segment lost 4 bases and the J segment 1 base; nucleotides outside the gene matches: 12. Germline CDR1 reads MNHNS; CDR2 reads SASEGT. The CDR3 is made up of 18 amino acids. Here the CDR3 DNA reads TGTGCCAGCAGTGCAAACCCGACAGGGCTTGGAACTAATGAAAAACTGTTTTTT. Its translation is CASSANPTGLGTNEKLFF.

CDR3 residues: CASSPGASSYEQYF. In DNA form, the CDR3 reads TGCGCCAGCAGTCCAGGGGCCAGCTCCTACGAGCAGTACTTC. The rearrangement uses TRBV10-1 and TRBJ2-7; D may be TRBD1 (6 bases). Germline loops: CDR1 WNHNN, CDR2 SYGVQD (reference sequence). V was cut by 5 bases and J by 0 bases, with 11 bases left in between. CDR3 length: 14 residues.

The CDR3, as DNA: TGTGCCAGCAGCTTGGAGAGCACAGATACGCAGTATTTT. It specifies CASSLESTDTQYF. The chain couples TRBV13 to TRBJ2-3; D uncertain. Trimming removed 3 bases from V and 0 bases from J, with 4 bases in between. Germline V gives CDR1 PRHDT, CDR2 FYEKMQ (reference sequence). The length of the CDR3 is 13 residues.

V usage is TRBV21-1 and J usage is TRBJ2-2; the D segment call TRBD1 is taken from the table without a DNA check. TRBV21-1 is a pseudogene locus. The CDR3 loop spans 17 amino acids. The CDR3 DNA sequence: TGTGCCAGCAGCAGCCTCCCGGAGGACAGAAGTACCGGGGAGCTGTTTTTT. As protein: CASSSLPEDRSTGELFF.

This clone came up once. The chain joins TRBV7-2 to TRBJ2-1; 14 bases map to TRBD2. This CDR3 has 15 amino acids. The germline V gene has CDR1 SGHTA and CDR2 FQGNSA. Trimming cost V 3 bases and J 7 bases; bases outside gene matches: 2. The CDR3 DNA follows: TGTGCCAGCAGCTTGGGGACTAGCGGGGGTAATGAGCAGTTCTTC. Translation gives CASSLGTSGGNEQFF.

The V call is TRBV2, the J call TRBJ1-4; D might be TRBD1 (6 bases). The CDR3 contains 14 residues. Trimming cost V 5 bases and J 2 bases, with 9 bases left between them. In germline, CDR1 is SNHLY, CDR2 FYNNEI. As DNA, the CDR3 is TGTGCCAGCAGTCTCGGACAGACTAATGAAAAACTGTTTTTT. Encoded protein: CASSLGQTNEKLFF.

The CDR3, as DNA: TGTGCCTCAAAGGGGGGACAGAGGTTTAACGAGCAGTACTTC. It specifies CASKGGQRFNEQYF. The chain carries TRBV28 and TRBJ2-7; weak D call: TRBD1 (7 bases). Germline CDR1 and CDR2: MDHEN and SYDVKM. The CDR3 loop spans 14 amino acids. V lost 11 bases to trimming and J lost 5 bases, with 22 bases between them.